This T cell receptor beta chain was sequenced in a study of control samples from healthy donors and cancer patients (dated by TCRdb to between 2020 and 2021). V is clipped by 0 bases and J by 2 bases, and the sequence between their germline boundaries is 11 bases long. Taken from cysteine to phenylalanine, the CDR3 has 15 residues. Left in the record is the CDR3 DNA by itself, 45 bases read in frame from the first base. The germline V gene sets CDR1 to SGHTA and CDR2 to FQGNSA. For this clone: Its specific antigen is unknown. Per-base quality was not reported, and no clone a single base away is much larger than it.

Libraries were made using the immunoSEQ multiplex PCR assay. The source is immuneACCESS, and TCRdb retained only in-frame sequences with V and J called. Part of the clones is not carried over; for the studies checked, unresolved V genes explain less than half of this, and the remainder is unexplained. This sample comprises 98,000 or so clones, about 79% of them detected only once. The ten largest make up under 12% of the sample. This receptor chain uses TRBV7-2 and TRBJ2-7, with the D assignment possibly TRBD1 or TRBD2, given 5 matching bases for each. Sample: blood. The clonotype comes from a woman aged 25 to 39 in good health. The CDR3 amino acid sequence is: CASSLAPGLAYEQYF. The DNA reads as follows: TGTGCCAGCAGCTTAGCGCCGGGGCTAGCCTACGAGCAGTACTTC.